This TCR beta chain is from a study of radiation and T cells in renal cell carcinoma. Study-level information: Nephrectomy followed 15 Gy stereotactic body radiation by 4 weeks.

Regarding the study as a whole: Baseline intratumoral clonotype presence is unknown without pretreatment biopsies.

Measured with immunoSEQ multiplex PCR; TCRdb has only the in-frame clones, and not every one. The table includes 70,000 or so clones, around 80% detected once. For this clone: The antigen is undetermined.

Sample time point: blood 2 weeks post-SBRT. Regarding treatment: 15 Gy SBRT to primary tumor, nephrectomy 4 weeks later. After SBRT, blood was collected at 2 and 4 weeks, plus baseline. The input for sequencing was blood, taken from a patient whose treatment included radiotherapy and nephrectomy. The clonotype was recovered from a man aged 55 to 69 with renal cell carcinoma.

The CDR3: CASSPQGQGATNEKLFF. CDR3 DNA sequence: TGCGCCAGCAGCCCCCAAGGACAGGGAGCAACTAATGAAAAACTGTTTTTT. The chain employs TRBV5-1 and TRBJ1-4, with TRBD1 identical over 8 bases. The CDR3 contains 17 residues. CDR1 is SGHRS, CDR2 YFSETQ, per germline. With 4 bases clipped from V and 0 bases from J, the junction kept 8 bases outside the gene matches. Filled out from reference TRBV5-1 and TRBJ1-4, the complete variable domain reads KAGVTQTPRYLIKTRGQQVTLSCSPISGHRSVSWYQQTPGQGLQFLFEYFSETQRNKGNFPGRFSGRQFSNSRSEMNVSTLELGDSALYLCASSPQGQGATNEKLFFGSGTQLSVL.